This TCR beta chain was documented in a study of cytomegalovirus exposure and HLA in healthy donors. Study results and limitations: The tendency of first-cohort TCR clusters to co-occur in the 120 or so validation repertoires was the finding of a later analysis. Many donors carried some public TCRs, although rarity characterized most TCR sequences. The authors listed about 170 TCR beta chains as cytomegalovirus-associated.

As regards this clone: Its antigen is unidentified.

The donors were in the roughly 130-subject validation cohort, distinct from the approximately 700-subject first cohort. TCRdb's table, derived via immunoSEQ multiplex PCR, lists solely in-frame clones and lacks some. Of 200,000 to 250,000 clones detected, approximately 88% appear once; the ten largest clones hold about 14%. The CDR3 covers 12 residues. Trimming took 1 base from V and 7 from J, leaving 7 bases between them. CDR1 SGHNT and CDR2 YENEEA come from the germline V gene. The clonotype was recovered from a woman between 25 and 40 years old in good health and CMV-seropositive. The chain is built from TRBV11-3 and TRBJ1-1; D gene uncertain. The material sequenced was PBMCs. This CDR3 reads CASSLVHGEAFF. The CDR3 DNA reads TGTGCCAGCAGCTTAGTCCACGGTGAAGCTTTCTTT. Full variable domain (rest looked up from reference TRBV11-3 and TRBJ1-1): EAGVVQSPRYKIIEKKQPVAFWCNPISGHNTLYWYLQNLGQGPELLIRYENEEAVDDSQLPKDRFSAERLKGVDSTLKIQPAELGDSAVYLCASSLVHGEAFFGQGTRLTVV.